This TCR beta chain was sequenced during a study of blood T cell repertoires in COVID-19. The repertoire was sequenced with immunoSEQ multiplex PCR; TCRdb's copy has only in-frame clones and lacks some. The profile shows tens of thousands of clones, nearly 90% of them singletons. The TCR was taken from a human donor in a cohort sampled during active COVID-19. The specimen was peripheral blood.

This CDR3 is CATSRSGTGQGVLFPQHF. The CDR3 coding sequence is TGTGCCACCAGCAGATCAGGAACGGGACAGGGAGTTCTGTTCCCCCAGCATTTT. The V call is TRBV15, the J call TRBJ1-5; TRBD1 matches at 9 bases. The germline V gene has CDR1 LNHNV and CDR2 YYDKDF (reference sequence). The V gene end was trimmed by 2 bases and the J gene end by 10 bases; junction bases not matched to a gene: 18. CDR3 length: 18 residues.